The 19 T cell receptor beta chains listed next were all sequenced from one sample in a study of control samples from healthy donors and cancer patients. Only in-frame clones appear in the TCRdb table, and some are missing; sequencing was by immunoSEQ multiplex PCR. Of approximately 150,000 clones in the sample, about 90% were seen once. The specimen was blood. The receptors originated from a man younger than 35 in good health.

The CDR3 spells CASSAVPGTGRAGANVLTF. CDR3 bases: TGTGCCAGCAGCGCCGTCCCCGGGACAGGGAGGGCTGGGGCCAACGTCCTGACTTTC. The chain joins TRBV9 to TRBJ2-6, with 9 bases matching TRBD1. The CDR3 runs 19 residues. Unmatched junction bases numbered 12, after V lost 3 bases and J lost 2 bases. The germline gives CDR1 SGDLS, CDR2 YYNGEE. The complete variable domain, with remaining parts taken from reference TRBV9 and TRBJ2-6, reads DSGVTQTPKHLITATGQRVTLRCSPRSGDLSVYWYQQSLDQGLQFLIQYYNGEERAKGNILERFSAQQFPDLHSELNLSSLELGDSALYFCASSAVPGTGRAGANVLTFGAGSRLTVL.

The chain combines TRBV9 with TRBJ2-3; possible D gene TRBD2, 6 bases. V dropped 3 bases and J dropped 2 bases, with 16 bases sitting between them. Germline V lookup: CDR1 SGDLS, CDR2 YYNGEE. CDR3 length equals 16 residues. CDR3 in amino acids: CASSDSSAYSTDTQYF. CDR3 nucleotides: TGTGCCAGCAGCGATTCTAGCGCCTACTCCACAGATACGCAGTATTTT.

This clone was observed a few times. This chain joins TRBV4-2 and TRBJ1-5, with D maybe TRBD1 (6 bases). V was cut by 0 bases and J by 7 bases, with 13 bases left in between. The CDR3 runs to 15 residues. The germline V gene encodes CDR1 LGHNA and CDR2 YNFKEQ. The CDR3 DNA follows: TGTGCCAGCAGCCAAGACAGGGGAAGGGGCCAGCCCCAGCATTTT. It encodes CASSQDRGRGQPQHF.

CDR3 region: CSVGRGGGYTF. DNA of the CDR3: TGCAGCGTTGGCAGGGGAGGTGGCTACACCTTC. This chain joins TRBV29-1 and TRBJ1-2, with TRBD1 as a possible D gene (6 bases). Germline V CDR1 and CDR2: SQVTM, ANQGSEA. The CDR3 extends over 11 amino acids. Trimming cost V 4 bases and J 7 bases, with 10 bases left between them.

The sample holds one count of this clone. CDR3 loop: CASSLGQTFTYNEQFF. The CDR3 nucleotides read TGTGCCAGCAGCTTGGGGCAGACCTTTACCTACAATGAGCAGTTCTTC. The gene calls are TRBV5-6 and TRBJ2-1; D gene uncertain. V was clipped by 0 bases and J by 2 bases, with 12 bases between them. From germline, CDR1 is SGHDT and CDR2 YYEEEE. CDR3 size: 16 residues.

The chain links TRBV7-2 to TRBJ1-5, with 7 positions matching TRBD1. The V gene's germline CDR1 is SGHTA and CDR2 FQGNSA. This CDR3 has 15 residues. Losses at the gene ends were 4 bases for V and 7 bases for J; bases not matched to a gene: 10. CDR3 sequence: CASSWDSSKRQPQHF. CDR3 bases: TGTGCCAGCAGCTGGGACAGTTCTAAGAGGCAGCCCCAGCATTTT.

The chain couples TRBV3-1 (or the pseudogene TRBV3-2) to TRBJ1-4; no firm D call. The ends were cut back, 0 bases at V and 0 bases at J, with 8 bases in the middle. CDR1 LGHDT and CDR2 YNNKEL come from the germline V gene (reference sequence). This CDR3 spans 16 amino acids. DNA for the CDR3: TGTGCCAGCAGCCAAGATCAGGCTGCAACTAATGAAAAACTGTTTTTT. Encoded protein: CASSQDQAATNEKLFF.

The genes are TRBV3-1 (or the pseudogene TRBV3-2) and TRBJ2-7; D remains unclear. V was pared by 4 bases and J by 5 bases, with 12 bases between. The CDR3 sequence is 13 residues long. The germline gives CDR1 LGHDT, CDR2 YNNKEL (reference sequence). CDR3 protein: CASSPRQSNEQYF. In DNA form, the CDR3 reads TGTGCCAGCAGCCCCCGGCAGTCCAACGAGCAGTACTTC.

This clone came up once. V and J are TRBV5-1 and TRBJ1-2; D not resolved. Between the trimmed V and J ends, which lost 0 bases and 3 bases, there was a span of 6 bases. Germline CDR1 is SGHRS and CDR2 is YFSETQ. This CDR3 is built from 13 residues. The CDR3 bases are TGCGCCAGCAGCTTGGGCCCGCACTATGGCTACACCTTC. Encoded protein: CASSLGPHYGYTF.

This chain links TRBV21-1 with TRBJ1-5. TRBV21-1 is termed a pseudogene. CDR3 length: 15 amino acids. CDR3 loop: CASSNSLGGCQPQHF. In DNA form, the CDR3 reads TGTGCCAGCAGCAATTCCCTGGGGGGTTGCCAGCCCCAGCATTTT.

The chain is built from TRBV29-1 and TRBJ2-5; 8 positions match TRBD1. The J call is uncertain, as TRBJ2-7 better fits the DNA end. This CDR3 is 14 amino acids long. In germline, CDR1 is SQVTM, CDR2 ANQGSEA. As DNA, the CDR3 is TGCAGCGTTGAGCTCGGGCAGGGGGCTTCCGAGCAGTACTTC. Translation gives CSVELGQGASEQYF.

This chain connects TRBV9 to TRBJ1-1; D is ambiguous. Trimming cost V 0 bases and J 0 bases, with 9 bases left between them. CDR3 length: 15 residues. The germline CDR1 and CDR2 sequences are SGDLS and YYNGEE. The CDR3 bases are TGTGCCAGCAGCGTAGAACCCTCACTGAACACTGAAGCTTTCTTT. Protein sequence: CASSVEPSLNTEAFF. The full variable domain, with the rest looked up from reference TRBV9 and TRBJ1-1, is DSGVTQTPKHLITATGQRVTLRCSPRSGDLSVYWYQQSLDQGLQFLIQYYNGEERAKGNILERFSAQQFPDLHSELNLSSLELGDSALYFCASSVEPSLNTEAFFGQGTRLTVV.

V and J are TRBV7-2 and TRBJ1-6; tentatively, D is TRBD1 (6 bases). There are 12 residues in the CDR3. V lost 4 bases and J 10 bases, leaving 8 bases between the germline ends. Per the germline V gene, CDR1 is SGHTA and CDR2 is FQGNSA. Here the CDR3 reads CASSSGVSPLHF. The CDR3 coding sequence is TGTGCCAGCAGCTCAGGGGTATCACCCCTCCACTTT.

The V call is TRBV2, the J call TRBJ2-2, with TRBD2 matching 10 bases. This CDR3 has 14 amino acids. The junction had 7 bases not matched to a gene; V was cut back by 9 bases and J by 6 bases. Germline V gene sequence: CDR1 SNHLY, CDR2 FYNNEI. CDR3 nucleotide sequence: TGTGCCAGTAGCGGGGGGCTGAGGTCCGGGGAGCTGTTTTTT. This sequence encodes CASSGGLRSGELFF.

V is TRBV6-1 and J is TRBJ2-1, with D hard to call. The CDR3 length is 17 residues. V was trimmed by 4 bases and J by 0 bases, leaving 16 bases between them. The germline gives CDR1 MNHNS, CDR2 SASEGT. The CDR3 reads CASSGAAASFSYNEQFF. CDR3 in DNA: TGTGCCAGCAGTGGGGCGGCAGCCTCCTTCTCCTACAATGAGCAGTTCTTC.

This rearrangement joins TRBV11-2 to TRBJ2-3; 7 bases map to TRBD1. The CDR3 has 15 amino acids. Germline CDR1 and CDR2: SGHAT and FQNNGV. With V trimmed by 2 bases and J by 1 base, 3 bases remained unmatched. The CDR3 DNA follows: TGTGCCAGCAGCTTACAGGGGGATGGCACAGATACGCAGTATTTT. Translating gives CASSLQGDGTDTQYF.

The chain recombines TRBV11-3 with TRBJ1-1; D gene unclear. Germline values: CDR1 SGHNT, CDR2 YENEEA. V lost 1 base, J lost 1 base, and 4 bases lay in between. The CDR3 contains 13 residues. CDR3: CASSLGANTEAFF. The CDR3 DNA is TGTGCCAGCAGCTTAGGGGCGAACACTGAAGCTTTCTTT.

J is TRBJ1-5 and V is TRBV6-2 or TRBV6-3, with 9 bases matching TRBD1. The CDR3 consists of 15 residues. V was pared by 5 bases and J by 4 bases, with 6 bases of the junction left unmatched. Germline-derived CDR1 and CDR2 are MNHEY and SVGEGT. The CDR3 reads CASSRPGTGNQPQHF. The CDR3 coding sequence is TGTGCCAGCAGTCGGCCCGGGACAGGGAATCAGCCCCAGCATTTT.

The chain is built from TRBV27 and TRBJ2-7; 7 nucleotides match TRBD1. CDR1 MNHEY and CDR2 SMNVEV come from the germline V gene (reference sequence). V shed 4 bases and J 6 bases; nucleotides not matched to a gene: 3. The CDR3 contains 12 residues. The CDR3, as DNA: TGTGCCAGCAGTTCACAGGGGTTCGAGCAGTACTTC. It encodes CASSSQGFEQYF.